A single sample gave rise to the 2 T cell receptor beta chains below, sequenced in a study of blood T cells in healthy people across ages. The use of a sample-barcoded 5' primer and a J-beta primer mix characterized a second PCR of 7 to 11 cycles. MiXCR was run by TCRdb on the 5' RACE reads, yielding one entry per CDR3 protein. Of 800,000 to 950,000 distinct CDR3 sequences listed, approximately 32% were seen once; the top ten hold roughly 10%. The sample also formed part of further work on T cells of mothers and their children.

The sequenced material came from blood. The receptors come from a woman between 40 and 55 years old in good health.

The genes are TRBV20-1 and TRBJ1-2; D is undetermined. The CDR3 runs to 15 residues. V lost 0 bases and J 8 bases, leaving 19 bases between the germline ends. Germline CDR1 and CDR2: DFQATT and SNEGSKA (reference sequence). The CDR3, as DNA: TGCAGTGCTAGAGATGGGAACATTCCCTCAGGAGGCTACACCTTC. This translates into CSARDGNIPSGGYTF.

This clonotype was observed a handful of times. The chain has TRBV24-1 and TRBJ2-3, with 9 nucleotides matching TRBD2. CDR1 is KGHDR, CDR2 SFDVKD, per germline. The V segment lost 6 bases and the J segment 0 bases; nucleotides outside the gene matches: 6. This CDR3 region has 16 residues. CDR3 sequence reads: CATSRASGESTDTQYF. CDR3 coding DNA: TGTGCCACCAGTCGCGCTAGCGGGGAGAGCACAGATACGCAGTATTTT.